The source of this TCR beta chain is a study of T cell responses to AZD1222 COVID-19 vaccine. Sequencing was performed with immunoSEQ multiplex PCR; in TCRdb, only in-frame clones are kept and a portion is missing. The sample lists about 100,000 clones; about 88% were seen once. Germline V lookup: CDR1 LNHDA, CDR2 SQIVND (reference sequence). Losses at the gene ends were 7 bases for V and 4 bases for J; bases not matched to a gene: 6. The CDR3 totals 15 residues. The V call is TRBV19, the J call TRBJ1-5; the match to TRBD1 covers 11 bases. The sample in question was peripheral blood, obtained on day 0 of AZD1222 vaccination. This TCR derives from an adult in good health. CDR3 in amino acids: CASTGQGARNQPQHF. CDR3 nucleotides: TGTGCCAGTACCGGACAGGGGGCCCGTAATCAGCCCCAGCATTTT.